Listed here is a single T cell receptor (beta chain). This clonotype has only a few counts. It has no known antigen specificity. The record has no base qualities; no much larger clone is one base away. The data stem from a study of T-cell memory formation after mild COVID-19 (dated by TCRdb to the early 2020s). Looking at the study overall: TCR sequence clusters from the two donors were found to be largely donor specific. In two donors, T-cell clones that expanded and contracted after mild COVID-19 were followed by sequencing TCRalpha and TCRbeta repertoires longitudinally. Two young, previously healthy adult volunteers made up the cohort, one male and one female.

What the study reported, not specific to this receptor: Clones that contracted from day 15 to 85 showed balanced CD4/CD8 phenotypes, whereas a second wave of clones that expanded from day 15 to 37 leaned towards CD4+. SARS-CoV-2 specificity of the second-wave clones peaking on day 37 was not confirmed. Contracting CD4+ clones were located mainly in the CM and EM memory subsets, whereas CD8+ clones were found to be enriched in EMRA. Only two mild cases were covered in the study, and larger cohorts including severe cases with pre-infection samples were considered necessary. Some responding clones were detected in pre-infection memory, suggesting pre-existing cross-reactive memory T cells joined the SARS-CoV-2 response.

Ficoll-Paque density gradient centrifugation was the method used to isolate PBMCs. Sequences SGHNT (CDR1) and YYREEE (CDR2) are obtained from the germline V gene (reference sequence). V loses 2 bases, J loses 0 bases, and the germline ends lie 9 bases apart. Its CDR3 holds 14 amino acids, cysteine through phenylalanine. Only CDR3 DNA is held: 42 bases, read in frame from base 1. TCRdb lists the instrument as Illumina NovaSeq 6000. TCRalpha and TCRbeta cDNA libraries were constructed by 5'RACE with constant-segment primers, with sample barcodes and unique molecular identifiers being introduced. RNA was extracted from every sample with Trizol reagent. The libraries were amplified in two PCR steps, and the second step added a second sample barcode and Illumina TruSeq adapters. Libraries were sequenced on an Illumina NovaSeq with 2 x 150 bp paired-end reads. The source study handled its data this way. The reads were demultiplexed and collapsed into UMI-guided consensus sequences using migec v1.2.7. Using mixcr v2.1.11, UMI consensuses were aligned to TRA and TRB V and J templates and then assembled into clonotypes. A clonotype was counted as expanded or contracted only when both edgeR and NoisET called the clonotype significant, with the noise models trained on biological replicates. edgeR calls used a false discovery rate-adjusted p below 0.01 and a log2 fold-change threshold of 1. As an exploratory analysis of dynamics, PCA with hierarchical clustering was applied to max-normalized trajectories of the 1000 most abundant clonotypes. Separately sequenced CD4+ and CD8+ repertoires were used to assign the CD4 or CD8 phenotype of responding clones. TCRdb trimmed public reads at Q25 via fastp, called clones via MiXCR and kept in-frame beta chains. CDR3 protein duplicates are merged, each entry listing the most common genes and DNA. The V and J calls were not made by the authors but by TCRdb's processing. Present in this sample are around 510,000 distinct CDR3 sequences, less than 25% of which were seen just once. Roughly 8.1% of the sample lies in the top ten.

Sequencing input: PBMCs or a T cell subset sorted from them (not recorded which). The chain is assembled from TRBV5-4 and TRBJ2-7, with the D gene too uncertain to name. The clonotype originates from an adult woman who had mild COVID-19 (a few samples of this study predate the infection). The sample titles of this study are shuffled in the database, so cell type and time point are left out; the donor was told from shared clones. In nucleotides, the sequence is TGTGCCAGCAGCTTTCGCGCGGACTCCTACGAGCAGTACTTC. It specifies CASSFRADSYEQYF.